The 12 T cell receptor beta chains in this list originate from one sample, sequenced in a study of blood T cell repertoires in COVID-19. Clones were sequenced by immunoSEQ multiplex PCR, and TCRdb holds only the in-frame ones, with some missing. The sample has 270,000 or so clones, around 81% seen once. Material for sequencing was peripheral blood. The source of these receptors is an older woman with active or convalescent COVID-19.

A single count supports this clone. The V gene is TRBV18, the J gene TRBJ2-5; 11 nucleotides match TRBD2. V trimming: 4 bases; J trimming: 5 bases; junction bases outside the gene matches: 12. Germline CDR1 and CDR2: KGHSH and LQKENI. The CDR3 contains 17 residues. Here the CDR3 reads CASSLTPPTSGVETQYF. The DNA for the CDR3 is TGTGCCAGCTCACTAACGCCCCCGACTAGCGGGGTTGAGACCCAGTACTTC.

This clone was observed a few times. This rearrangement joins TRBV18 to TRBJ1-6; 11 nucleotides line up with TRBD1. This CDR3 is built from 12 residues. The V segment lost 6 bases and the J segment 14 bases; nucleotides outside the gene matches: 3. Germline CDR1 is KGHSH and CDR2 is LQKENI. CDR3 residues: CASSPGQGALHF. For the CDR3, the DNA is TGTGCCAGCTCGCCGGGACAGGGGGCCCTCCACTTT.

This clone was observed once. The J gene is TRBJ2-7, the V gene TRBV7-6; D possibly corresponds to TRBD2 (6 bases). The CDR3 sequence is 15 residues long. V was cut by 5 bases and J by 5 bases, with 19 bases left in between. Germline assignment: CDR1 SGHVS and CDR2 FNYEAQ. The CDR3 loop is CASSPGIAGIHEQYF. The CDR3 bases are TGTGCCAGCAGCCCGGGGATCGCGGGGATCCACGAGCAGTACTTC. The variable domain in full, with the rest retrieved from reference TRBV7-6 and TRBJ2-7, is GAGVSQSPRYKVTKRGQDVALRCDPISGHVSLYWYRQALGQGPEFLTYFNYEAQQDKSGLPNDRFSAERPEGSISTLTIQRTEQRDSAMYRCASSPGIAGIHEQYFGPGTRLTVT.

The genes are TRBV18 and TRBJ1-2, with a weak D call TRBD1 (5 bases). Trimming left V 0 bases short and J 5 bases short, with 13 bases between. CDR1 and CDR2 from the germline V gene are KGHSH and LQKENI. This CDR3 is 15 amino acids long. CDR3 amino acids: CASSPPTVRQYGYTF. CDR3 nucleotides: TGTGCCAGCTCACCACCGACAGTCCGTCAGTATGGCTACACCTTC. Full variable domain (rest looked up from reference TRBV18 and TRBJ1-2): NAGVMQNPRHLVRRRGQEARLRCSPMKGHSHVYWYRQLPEEGLKFMVYLQKENIIDESGMPKERFSAEFPKEGPSILRIQQVVRGDSAAYFCASSPPTVRQYGYTFGSGTRLTVV.

The CDR3 nucleotides read TGTGCCACCAGTAGACGGGCGGGGTACGAGCAGTACTTC. Protein: CATSRRAGYEQYF. The V gene is TRBV15, the J gene TRBJ2-7; D possibly corresponds to TRBD2 (6 bases). V was clipped by 6 bases and J by 4 bases, with 13 bases between them. CDR3 length: 13 residues. The germline CDR1 and CDR2 sequences are LNHNV and YYDKDF (reference sequence).

The gene calls are TRBV7-2 and TRBJ2-2, with 7 nucleotides matching TRBD1. The junction had 3 bases not matched to a gene; V was cut back by 1 base and J by 4 bases. Germline lookup yields CDR1 SGHTA and CDR2 FQGNSA. This CDR3 contains 15 residues. DNA for the CDR3: TGTGCCAGCAGCTTAGGACAGGGCTCCACCGGGGAGCTGTTTTTT. This sequence encodes CASSLGQGSTGELFF.

The V gene is TRBV2, the J gene TRBJ1-2; D remains ambiguous. CDR1 is SNHLY and CDR2 is FYNNEI in the germline V gene. V dropped 4 bases and J dropped 13 bases, with 13 bases sitting between them. The CDR3 is made up of 11 amino acids. In nucleotides, the CDR3 is TGTGCCAGCAGTGGGCCATTGCATTGCACCTTC. Residues: CASSGPLHCTF.

A single count supports this clone. The chain links TRBV12-3 or TRBV12-4 to TRBJ1-2; D remains unclear. The CDR3 is 13 residues long. V lost 3 bases to trimming and J lost 8 bases, with 13 bases between them. CDR3 sequence: CASSFIQAGGYTF. The CDR3 DNA reads TGTGCCAGCAGTTTCATCCAGGCGGGGGGCTACACCTTC.

The genes are TRBV4-1 and TRBJ1-2; TRBD1 agrees at 9 bases. The J segment lost 3 bases and the V segment lost 2 bases, leaving 10 bases of the junction unmatched. CDR3 length: 17 residues. CDR1 and CDR2 (germline): MGHRA, YSYEKL. The DNA of the CDR3 is TGCGCCAGCAGCCAAAACTACAGGGGGCGCGGAGACTATGGCTACACCTTC. Translation gives CASSQNYRGRGDYGYTF.

J is TRBJ2-5 and V is TRBV21-1; TRBD2 is the table's D call, not checked against the DNA. TRBV21-1 constitutes a pseudogene. The CDR3 length is 16 residues. CDR3 nucleotide sequence: TGTGCCAGCAGCCCCCGGCTAGCGGGGGCCCAGGAGACCCAGTACTTC. Its translation is CASSPRLAGAQETQYF.

The CDR3 nucleotides are TGCGCCAGCAGCCAGACGGGCGGGGAGCTGTTTTTT. Translation gives CASSQTGGELFF. The chain recombines TRBV4-1 with TRBJ2-2; unclear D gene. The CDR3 contains 12 residues. The germline CDR1 and CDR2 sequences are MGHRA and YSYEKL. V lost 3 bases to trimming and J lost 7 bases, with 6 bases between them.

The J gene is TRBJ2-3, the V gene TRBV11-2, with 8 bases matching TRBD1. Germline V lookup: CDR1 SGHAT, CDR2 FQNNGV. The CDR3 has 16 amino acids. J gave up 0 bases and V 5 bases, and 7 bases lay outside the gene matches. CDR3 amino acids: CASSPQTGGSTDTQYF. CDR3 bases: TGTGCCAGCAGCCCCCAAACAGGGGGAAGCACAGATACGCAGTATTTT.